A selection of T cell receptor beta chains follows, all from one sample in a study of blood T cell repertoires in COVID-19. Produced via immunoSEQ multiplex PCR; TCRdb's table is partial and in-frame only. The sample lists some 80,000 clones, 80% to 90% occurring once. The sequencing sample was made of peripheral blood. These receptor sequences come from a human donor in a cohort sampled during active COVID-19. CDR3s include the opening cysteine and the closing phenylalanine or tryptophan. Fields, in order: J gene, V gene, clone size, D gene, CDR3 protein, CDR3 DNA. The D gene is left open where the match is weak. The listing skips clone size in some rows; elsewhere it reads once, few, many or a size class.

j_call: TRBJ1-1
v_call: TRBV28
clone_size: NA
d_call: NA
cdr3_aa: CASSLSAELVDTEAFF
cdr3_nt: TGTGCCAGCAGTTTATCTGCGGAGTTGGTTGACACTGAAGCTTTCTTT

j_call: TRBJ2-3
v_call: TRBV27
clone_size: NA
d_call: TRBD2
cdr3_aa: CASRRERGSTDTQYF
cdr3_nt: TGTGCCAGCAGGAGAGAGCGGGGGAGCACAGATACGCAGTATTTT

j_call: TRBJ2-1
v_call: TRBV27
clone_size: NA
d_call: TRBD1
cdr3_aa: CASRVQGSYNEQFF
cdr3_nt: TGTGCCAGCAGGGTACAGGGGTCCTACAATGAGCAGTTCTTC

j_call: TRBJ2-3
v_call: TRBV7-9
clone_size: once
d_call: TRBD2
cdr3_aa: CASSFVSGETQYF
cdr3_nt: TGTGCCAGCAGCTTTGTTAGCGGGGAAACGCAGTATTTT

j_call: TRBJ1-3
v_call: TRBV27
clone_size: NA
d_call: NA
cdr3_aa: CASSLTTGNTIYF
cdr3_nt: TGTGCCAGCAGTTTAACTACTGGAAACACCATATATTTT

j_call: TRBJ2-1
v_call: TRBV2
clone_size: NA
d_call: TRBD1
cdr3_aa: CASSPRTGVYNEQFF
cdr3_nt: TGTGCCAGCAGTCCCCGGACAGGGGTCTACAATGAGCAGTTCTTC

j_call: TRBJ2-1
v_call: TRBV6-2/TRBV6-3
clone_size: NA
d_call: TRBD2
cdr3_aa: CASSPSGGPTEQFF
cdr3_nt: TGTGCCAGCAGCCCTAGCGGGGGCCCGACGGAGCAGTTCTTC

j_call: TRBJ2-1
v_call: TRBV7-3
clone_size: once
d_call: TRBD2
cdr3_aa: CASSSGSFYNEQFF
cdr3_nt: TGTGCCAGCAGTAGCGGGAGTTTTTACAATGAGCAGTTCTTC

j_call: TRBJ2-7
v_call: TRBV5-6
clone_size: NA
d_call: NA
cdr3_aa: CASSLTGRRGLRYEQYF
cdr3_nt: TGTGCCAGCAGCCTAACGGGGAGGAGGGGGCTTCGGTACGAGCAGTACTTC

j_call: TRBJ2-7
v_call: TRBV15
clone_size: NA
d_call: TRBD1
cdr3_aa: CATSRAHSRQGGLYF
cdr3_nt: TGTGCCACCAGCAGAGCCCACTCAAGACAGGGGGGGCTGTACTTC

j_call: TRBJ1-1
v_call: TRBV27
clone_size: NA
d_call: NA
cdr3_aa: CASSFGQINTEAFF
cdr3_nt: TGTGCCAGCAGTTTTGGACAGATCAACACTGAAGCTTTCTTT

j_call: TRBJ2-2
v_call: TRBV5-1
clone_size: NA
d_call: NA
cdr3_aa: CASTGSASNAGELFF
cdr3_nt: TGCGCCAGCACCGGGAGCGCCTCAAATGCCGGGGAGCTGTTTTTT

j_call: TRBJ2-3
v_call: TRBV10-3
clone_size: NA
d_call: TRBD2
cdr3_aa: CAISALRGDGDTQYF
cdr3_nt: TGTGCCATCAGTGCCCTTCGGGGGGATGGGGATACGCAGTATTTT

j_call: TRBJ1-1
v_call: TRBV28
clone_size: NA
d_call: NA
cdr3_aa: CASSSVSNRGTEAFF
cdr3_nt: TGTGCCAGCAGTTCCGTCAGTAACCGAGGCACTGAAGCTTTCTTT

j_call: TRBJ1-1
v_call: TRBV18
clone_size: NA
d_call: NA
cdr3_aa: CASSQVGGPITEAFF
cdr3_nt: TGTGCCAGCTCACAGGTGGGGGGGCCGATCACTGAAGCTTTCTTT

j_call: TRBJ2-1
v_call: TRBV28
clone_size: NA
d_call: TRBD2
cdr3_aa: CASSSTSAGNEQFF
cdr3_nt: TGTGCCAGCAGTTCGACTAGCGCGGGAAATGAGCAGTTCTTC

j_call: TRBJ1-1
v_call: TRBV3-1/TRBV3-2
clone_size: NA
d_call: NA
cdr3_aa: CASSQEGGLRGGAFF
cdr3_nt: TGTGCCAGCAGCCAAGAGGGTGGACTTAGAGGGGGAGCTTTCTTT

j_call: TRBJ2-2
v_call: TRBV10-3
clone_size: NA
d_call: NA
cdr3_aa: CAISESQGLFNTGELFF
cdr3_nt: TGTGCCATCAGTGAGTCCCAGGGCCTCTTCAACACCGGGGAGCTGTTTTTT

j_call: TRBJ2-5
v_call: TRBV27
clone_size: hyperexpanded
d_call: TRBD2
cdr3_aa: CASSLGLAGGIKPQETQYF
cdr3_nt: TGTGCCAGCAGTTTGGGACTAGCGGGAGGGATTAAACCCCAAGAGACCCAGTACTTC

j_call: TRBJ2-7
v_call: TRBV19
clone_size: few
d_call: TRBD1
cdr3_aa: CASSAPERGLDEQYF
cdr3_nt: TGTGCCAGTAGTGCCCCGGAGAGGGGGCTGGACGAGCAGTACTTC

j_call: TRBJ1-3
v_call: TRBV28
clone_size: NA
d_call: NA
cdr3_aa: CASLSQGSDGNTIYF
cdr3_nt: TGTGCCAGCCTTAGTCAGGGCTCCGATGGAAACACCATATATTTT

j_call: TRBJ2-1
v_call: TRBV19
clone_size: NA
d_call: TRBD2
cdr3_aa: CASSADRASGGCNEQFF
cdr3_nt: TGTGCCAGTAGCGCCGACAGGGCTAGCGGGGGGTGCAATGAGCAGTTCTTC

j_call: TRBJ1-2
v_call: TRBV3-1/TRBV3-2
clone_size: NA
d_call: NA
cdr3_aa: CASSSPGDYGYTF
cdr3_nt: TGTGCCAGCAGCTCACCAGGGGACTATGGCTACACCTTC

j_call: TRBJ2-7
v_call: TRBV5-1
clone_size: NA
d_call: NA
cdr3_aa: CASSLRPAGEQYF
cdr3_nt: TGCGCCAGCAGCTTGAGGCCAGCGGGCGAGCAGTACTTC

j_call: TRBJ1-4
v_call: TRBV28
clone_size: NA
d_call: TRBD1
cdr3_aa: CASSAWTGGGEKLFF
cdr3_nt: TGTGCCAGCAGCGCCTGGACAGGGGGCGGTGAAAAACTGTTTTTT

j_call: TRBJ1-1
v_call: TRBV4-3
clone_size: few
d_call: TRBD1
cdr3_aa: CASSQDRVRGPDTEAFF
cdr3_nt: TGCGCCAGCAGCCAAGACCGGGTAAGGGGGCCGGACACTGAAGCTTTCTTT

j_call: TRBJ2-6
v_call: TRBV7-9
clone_size: NA
d_call: NA
cdr3_aa: CASSSHRAGANVLTF
cdr3_nt: TGTGCCAGCAGCTCCCACAGGGCTGGGGCCAACGTCCTGACTTTC

j_call: TRBJ1-2
v_call: TRBV30
clone_size: NA
d_call: TRBD1
cdr3_aa: CAWSAGQGANGYTF
cdr3_nt: TGTGCCTGGAGTGCCGGACAGGGGGCGAATGGCTACACCTTC

j_call: TRBJ2-7
v_call: TRBV24-1
clone_size: NA
d_call: TRBD2
cdr3_aa: CATSDPSGPRAYEQYF
cdr3_nt: TGTGCCACCAGTGATCCTAGCGGGCCGAGGGCCTACGAGCAGTACTTC

j_call: TRBJ1-2
v_call: TRBV6-4
clone_size: once
d_call: NA
cdr3_aa: CASSDQGWQGGYTF
cdr3_nt: TGTGCCAGCAGTGACCAGGGTTGGCAGGGAGGCTACACCTTC

j_call: TRBJ1-2
v_call: TRBV4-2
clone_size: NA
d_call: NA
cdr3_aa: CASSQIPPDGYTF
cdr3_nt: TGTGCCAGCAGCCAGATTCCCCCGGATGGCTACACCTTC

j_call: TRBJ1-2
v_call: TRBV7-2
clone_size: few
d_call: TRBD1
cdr3_aa: CASSLGEGANGYTF
cdr3_nt: TGTGCCAGCAGCTTAGGTGAGGGGGCAAATGGCTACACCTTC

j_call: TRBJ2-3
v_call: TRBV5-1
clone_size: NA
d_call: NA
cdr3_aa: CASSFLTDTQYF
cdr3_nt: TGCGCCAGCAGCTTCCTCACAGATACGCAGTATTTT

j_call: TRBJ2-5
v_call: TRBV5-1
clone_size: NA
d_call: TRBD1
cdr3_aa: CASSSEQGETQYF
cdr3_nt: TGCGCCAGCAGCTCAGAACAGGGGGAGACCCAGTACTTC

j_call: TRBJ1-5
v_call: TRBV5-8
clone_size: NA
d_call: NA
cdr3_aa: CASSLNRINVNQPQHF
cdr3_nt: TGTGCCAGCAGCTTGAACAGGATCAATGTCAATCAGCCCCAGCATTTT

j_call: TRBJ2-5
v_call: TRBV5-4
clone_size: NA
d_call: NA
cdr3_aa: CASSSPGLTQETQYF
cdr3_nt: TGTGCCAGCAGCTCCCCGGGACTGACGCAAGAGACCCAGTACTTC

j_call: TRBJ2-5
v_call: TRBV5-8
clone_size: NA
d_call: NA
cdr3_aa: CASTRGGRVRETQYF
cdr3_nt: TGTGCCAGCACCCGCGGGGGCAGGGTGAGGGAGACCCAGTACTTC

j_call: TRBJ1-4
v_call: TRBV6-1
clone_size: few
d_call: TRBD1
cdr3_aa: CASSEQGANEKLFF
cdr3_nt: TGTGCCAGCAGTGAACAGGGGGCGAATGAAAAACTGTTTTTT

j_call: TRBJ2-2
v_call: TRBV5-4
clone_size: NA
d_call: TRBD2
cdr3_aa: CASSGSRAGENTGELFF
cdr3_nt: TGTGCCAGCAGCGGAAGCCGAGCGGGGGAGAACACCGGGGAGCTGTTTTTT

j_call: TRBJ1-1
v_call: TRBV4-1
clone_size: NA
d_call: NA
cdr3_aa: CASSQDQGRTEAFF
cdr3_nt: TGCGCCAGCAGCCAAGATCAGGGGCGCACTGAAGCTTTCTTT

j_call: TRBJ2-7
v_call: TRBV3-1/TRBV3-2
clone_size: once
d_call: TRBD1
cdr3_aa: CASSHNGDSSYEQYF
cdr3_nt: TGTGCCAGCAGCCATAACGGGGACAGTTCCTACGAGCAGTACTTC

j_call: TRBJ1-6
v_call: TRBV28
clone_size: NA
d_call: TRBD1
cdr3_aa: CGTGGHNSPLHF
cdr3_nt: TGTGGCACAGGGGGCCATAATTCACCCCTCCACTTT

j_call: TRBJ1-2
v_call: TRBV18
clone_size: NA
d_call: NA
cdr3_aa: CASSPVGVGGYTF
cdr3_nt: TGTGCCAGCTCACCAGTAGGGGTAGGTGGCTACACCTTC

j_call: TRBJ2-7
v_call: TRBV28
clone_size: NA
d_call: TRBD2
cdr3_aa: CASSLLPASGGPYEQYF
cdr3_nt: TGTGCCAGCAGTTTACTCCCCGCTAGCGGGGGTCCCTACGAGCAGTACTTC

j_call: TRBJ2-7
v_call: TRBV5-1
clone_size: NA
d_call: NA
cdr3_aa: CASSFGTFYEQYF
cdr3_nt: TGCGCCAGCAGTTTTGGGACTTTCTACGAGCAGTACTTC

j_call: TRBJ1-2
v_call: TRBV2
clone_size: NA
d_call: NA
cdr3_aa: CASNYRTTNYGYTF
cdr3_nt: TGTGCCAGCAATTACAGGACAACTAACTATGGCTACACCTTC

j_call: TRBJ1-6
v_call: TRBV2
clone_size: NA
d_call: TRBD1
cdr3_aa: CASSEVDRAYNSPLHF
cdr3_nt: TGTGCCAGCAGTGAAGTCGACAGGGCTTATAATTCACCCCTCCACTTT

j_call: TRBJ1-5
v_call: TRBV3-1/TRBV3-2
clone_size: NA
d_call: NA
cdr3_aa: CASSQDINQPQHF
cdr3_nt: TGTGCCAGCAGCCAAGACATTAATCAGCCCCAGCATTTT

j_call: TRBJ2-6
v_call: TRBV11-2
clone_size: NA
d_call: TRBD2
cdr3_aa: CASKGGGTGANVLTF
cdr3_nt: TGTGCCAGCAAAGGCGGGGGAACCGGGGCCAACGTCCTGACTTTC

j_call: TRBJ2-2
v_call: TRBV24-1
clone_size: NA
d_call: TRBD2
cdr3_aa: CATSDPASGMNTGELFF
cdr3_nt: TGTGCCACCAGTGACCCGGCTAGCGGGATGAACACCGGGGAGCTGTTTTTT

j_call: TRBJ2-1
v_call: TRBV5-6
clone_size: NA
d_call: NA
cdr3_aa: CASSLVLASSYNEQFF
cdr3_nt: TGTGCCAGCAGCTTGGTTTTAGCGAGTTCATACAATGAGCAGTTCTTC

j_call: TRBJ2-1
v_call: TRBV9
clone_size: few
d_call: NA
cdr3_aa: CASSPPRGHNEQFF
cdr3_nt: TGTGCCAGCAGCCCCCCTAGGGGCCACAATGAGCAGTTCTTC

j_call: TRBJ2-1
v_call: TRBV4-1
clone_size: NA
d_call: NA
cdr3_aa: CASRQTGSFYNEQFF
cdr3_nt: TGCGCCAGCAGGCAAACAGGCTCCTTCTACAATGAGCAGTTCTTC